These 22 T cell receptor beta chains share one sample of origin, sequenced in a study of blood T cell repertoires in COVID-19. Using immunoSEQ multiplex PCR, the repertoire was profiled, and TCRdb retains in-frame clones only, with some absent. The repertoire includes 55,000 to 80,000 clones, 65% to 80% of them detected once, and approximately 5.1% sits in the top ten. The sample taken for sequencing was peripheral blood. The receptors shown here come from a human donor in a cohort sampled during active COVID-19.

V is TRBV6-6 and J is TRBJ1-2, with a possible D match to TRBD1 (5 bases). V lost 0 bases and J 3 bases, leaving 11 bases between the germline ends. Looked up from germline, CDR1 is MNHNY and CDR2 is SVGAGI (reference sequence). The CDR3 extends over 15 amino acids. The CDR3 DNA reads as TGTGCCAGCAGTTACTCCTTCCGCAGGGACTATGGCTACACCTTC. It is translated as CASSYSFRRDYGYTF.

This chain connects TRBV5-1 to TRBJ2-1; perhaps TRBD1 as D (5 bases). The ends were cut back, 7 bases at V and 5 bases at J, with 13 bases in the middle. Germline values: CDR1 SGHRS, CDR2 YFSETQ. The CDR3 has 13 amino acids. The CDR3 nucleotides are TGCGCCAGCGGCAACCTAGGGGACAATGAGCAGTTCTTC. Amino acid sequence: CASGNLGDNEQFF.

This chain connects TRBV10-1 to TRBJ2-1; maybe TRBD2 (5 bases). The CDR3 totals 14 residues. CDR1 is WNHNN, CDR2 SYGVQD, per germline (reference sequence). The V end was cut by 5 bases, the J end by 6 bases, with 14 bases between. Here the CDR3 reads CASSMTTSRNEQFF. Written as DNA, the CDR3 is TGCGCCAGCAGTATGACTACCTCCCGCAATGAGCAGTTCTTC.

The chain uses TRBV3-1 (or the pseudogene TRBV3-2) and TRBJ2-5; possible D gene TRBD2, 6 bases. The V gene lost 7 bases and the J gene lost 4 bases, with 13 bases spanning the gap. From germline, CDR1 is LGHDT and CDR2 YNNKEL (reference sequence). The CDR3 spans 13 residues. This CDR3 reads CASNREPRETQYF. CDR3 bases: TGTGCCAGCAACCGGGAGCCCCGAGAGACCCAGTACTTC.

CDR3 DNA: TGCGCCAGCAGGGAGGGTGGCGTCGCCACTGAAGCTTTCTTT. This sequence encodes CASREGGVATEAFF. The rearrangement uses TRBV5-1 and TRBJ1-1; D unclear. This CDR3 has 14 residues. CDR1 SGHRS and CDR2 YFSETQ come from the germline V gene. V was trimmed by 5 bases and J by 4 bases, leaving 15 bases between them.

The gene calls are TRBV6-5 and TRBJ2-2; D unclear. The CDR3 has 13 amino acids. Germline-derived CDR1 and CDR2 are MNHEY and SVGAGI. Trimming removed 4 bases from V and 7 bases from J, with 10 bases in between. The CDR3 DNA is TGTGCCAGCAGTTTAGAGTTCCACGGGGAGCTGTTTTTT. It encodes CASSLEFHGELFF.

The chain recombines TRBV5-1 with TRBJ1-3; possible D gene TRBD1, 6 bases. This CDR3 has 15 amino acids. V lost 4 bases to trimming and J lost 2 bases, with 13 bases between them. Germline assignment: CDR1 SGHRS and CDR2 YFSETQ. CDR3 in DNA: TGCGCCAGCAGCGAAGAACAGGGTCCTGGAAACACCATATATTTT. It codes for CASSEEQGPGNTIYF.

This clone was seen just once. This chain connects TRBV19 to TRBJ2-1; 16 nucleotides match TRBD2. Germline V gives CDR1 LNHDA, CDR2 SQIVND (reference sequence). CDR3 length: 16 residues. The J segment lost 8 bases and the V segment lost 4 bases, leaving 5 bases of the junction unmatched. The DNA of the CDR3 is TGTGCCAGTAGTAGGGGGACTAGCGGGGGGGCCGATGAGCAGTTCTTC. Amino acids: CASSRGTSGGADEQFF.

This sequence joins TRBV2 and TRBJ1-2, with D unresolved. This CDR3 region has 12 residues. Trimming cost V 4 bases and J 8 bases, with 11 bases left between them. Looked up from germline, CDR1 is SNHLY and CDR2 is FYNNEI. The CDR3, as DNA: TGTGCCAGCAGTGCCGACAACCCGGGCTACACCTTC. This translates into CASSADNPGYTF.

V is TRBV6-2 or TRBV6-3 and J is TRBJ1-2; TRBD1 matches 8 bases. The CDR3 has 14 amino acids. The ends lost 6 bases at V and 6 bases at J; junction bases unmatched: 9. Germline V gene data show CDR1 as MNHEY and CDR2 as SVGEGT. CDR3 DNA: TGTGCCAGCAGCTTACTACAGGGGGGGAATGGCTACACCTTC. Residues: CASSLLQGGNGYTF.

This sequence joins TRBV6-1 and TRBJ2-5, with 8 nucleotides matching TRBD2. Germline CDR1 MNHNS, CDR2 SASEGT. CDR3 size: 15 residues. The trim removed 3 bases at V and 5 bases at J, leaving 8 bases unmatched. CDR3 amino acids: CASSDGLAPRETQYF. The CDR3 bases are TGTGCCAGCAGTGACGGACTAGCCCCGAGGGAGACCCAGTACTTC.

This chain joins TRBV2 and TRBJ1-2; 7 bases fit TRBD1. Germline CDR1 and CDR2: SNHLY and FYNNEI. The CDR3 covers 14 residues. V shed 6 bases, J shed 1 base, and the junction held 5 bases outside the gene matches. The CDR3 nucleotides are TGTGCCAGCAGGGGGACAGCCGATAACTATGGCTACACCTTC. It is translated as CASRGTADNYGYTF.

The V gene is TRBV3-1 (or the pseudogene TRBV3-2), the J gene TRBJ2-2; TRBD2 matches at 10 bases. V gave up 1 base and J gave up 7 bases; unmatched junction bases: 6. The CDR3 has 16 residues. Germline loops: CDR1 LGHDT, CDR2 YNNKEL (reference sequence). The CDR3 spells CASSQATGTSVGELFF. The CDR3 DNA reads as TGTGCCAGCAGCCAAGCCACCGGGACTAGCGTCGGGGAGCTGTTTTTT.

This chain joins TRBV6-1 and TRBJ2-1; 7 nucleotides align to TRBD1. V shed 6 bases, J shed 6 bases, and the junction held 2 bases outside the gene matches. This CDR3 contains 12 residues. The germline CDR1 and CDR2 sequences are MNHNS and SASEGT. The CDR3 spells CASRGTANEQFF. CDR3 sequence (DNA): TGTGCCAGCAGAGGGACAGCCAATGAGCAGTTCTTC.

The V and J genes are TRBV25-1 and TRBJ2-2, with 8 positions matching TRBD1. The germline V gene encodes CDR1 MGHDK and CDR2 SYGVNS. CDR3 length: 14 amino acids. Trimming cost V 7 bases and J 3 bases; bases outside gene matches: 4. The CDR3 loop is CASNDRGYTGELFF. The CDR3 coding sequence is TGTGCCAGCAATGACAGGGGTTACACCGGGGAGCTGTTTTTT.

In its sample, this clone was seen a few times. The chain uses TRBV18 and TRBJ2-3; the match to TRBD1 covers 10 bases. The CDR3 runs 12 residues. The germline V gene encodes CDR1 KGHSH and CDR2 LQKENI. V shed 2 bases and J 14 bases; nucleotides not matched to a gene: 4. CDR3 sequence reads: CASSPDRGRLYF. The CDR3, as DNA: TGTGCCAGCTCACCAGACAGGGGGCGTTTGTATTTT.

This clone was observed a handful of times. V usage is TRBV7-8 and J usage is TRBJ1-5, with 7 bases that match TRBD1. Germline-derived CDR1 and CDR2 are SGHVS and FQNEAQ. The CDR3 has 14 amino acids. J was trimmed by 6 bases and V by 5 bases; bases with no gene match: 7. In DNA, the CDR3 is TGTGCCAGCAGCACCGGGACAGCGGGTCAGCCCCAGCATTTT. Amino acid sequence: CASSTGTAGQPQHF. The full variable domain, its missing parts supplied by reference TRBV7-8 and TRBJ1-5, is GAGVSQSPRYKVAKRGQDVALRCDPISGHVSLFWYQQALGQGPEFLTYFQNEAQLDKSGLPSDRFFAERPEGSVSTLKIQRTQQEDSAVYLCASSTGTAGQPQHFGDGTRLSIL.

This clone was observed a handful of times. DNA of the CDR3: TGTGCCAGCAGTGACCAGGGGGCCTATAGCAATCAGCCCCAGCATTTT. Protein sequence: CASSDQGAYSNQPQHF. V usage is TRBV2 and J usage is TRBJ1-5; 8 bases agree with TRBD1. After removal of 3 bases from V and 0 bases from J, the junction contained 4 bases not matched to a gene. Germline-derived CDR1 and CDR2 are SNHLY and FYNNEI. This CDR3 comprises 16 residues. The whole variable domain, remainder taken from reference TRBV2 and TRBJ1-5, is EPEVTQTPSHQVTQMGQEVILRCVPISNHLYFYWYRQILGQKVEFLVSFYNNEISEKSEIFDDQFSVERPDGSNFTLKIRSTKLEDSAMYFCASSDQGAYSNQPQHFGDGTRLSIL.

This clone came up once. A junction end diverges from the germline sequence, so it may reflect a read error. The V gene is TRBV5-1, the J gene TRBJ2-2; D unclear. In germline, CDR1 is SGHRS, CDR2 YFSETQ. This CDR3 contains 16 residues. Here the CDR3 reads CASSLGQATTTEELFF. DNA for the CDR3: TGCGCCAGCAGCTTGGGGCAGGCCACGACCACCGAGGAGCTGTTTTTT. Filled out from reference TRBV5-1 and TRBJ2-2, the complete variable domain reads KAGVTQTPRYLIKTRGQQVTLSCSPISGHRSVSWYQQTPGQGLQFLFEYFSETQRNKGNFPGRFSGRQFSNSRSEMNVSTLELGDSALYLCASSLGQATTTEELFFGEGSRLTVL.

The chain has TRBV5-1 and TRBJ1-1; D ambiguous. The V end was cut by 7 bases, the J end by 3 bases, with 16 bases between. The CDR3 runs 14 residues. Germline lookup yields CDR1 SGHRS and CDR2 YFSETQ. The chain's CDR3 is CASAGERVDTEAFF. CDR3 coding DNA: TGCGCCAGCGCTGGGGAGCGTGTGGACACTGAAGCTTTCTTT.

This sequence joins TRBV19 and TRBJ1-1; 8 nucleotides line up with TRBD1. There are 16 residues in the CDR3. Germline V gene lookup returns CDR1 LNHDA and CDR2 SQIVND (reference sequence). With V trimmed by 3 bases and J by 3 bases, 9 bases remained unmatched. DNA of the CDR3: TGTGCCAGTAGTATCCGGAGGGACAGGCAGGACACTGAAGCTTTCTTT. Residues: CASSIRRDRQDTEAFF.

As regards this clone: A junction boundary mismatches the germline segment, possibly from a read error. The J gene is TRBJ2-1, the V gene TRBV7-2; TRBD2 matches 11 bases. Germline CDR1 is SGHTA and CDR2 is FQGNSA. The CDR3 runs 16 residues. The CDR3 bases are TGTGCCAGCAGCTTACCTAGCGGGGGGATATCGAATGTGCAGTTCTTC. It is translated as CASSLPSGGISNVQFF.